The 6 T cell receptor beta chains below were found in one sample sequenced in a study of blood T cells in healthy people across ages. For the second PCR, which ran for about 6 to 11 cycles, a sample-barcoded 5' primer and a J-beta primer mix were used. TCRdb re-called the 5' RACE reads through MiXCR, storing one row per CDR3 protein. This table holds approximately 940,000 distinct CDR3 sequences, about 48% found once. The sample consisted of blood. The receptors derive from a man aged 25 to 40 in good health.

The rearrangement links TRBV4-1 to TRBJ2-7; tentatively, D is TRBD1 (6 bases). The V end was cut by 0 bases, the J end by 3 bases, with 12 bases between. From germline, CDR1 is MGHRA and CDR2 YSYEKL. The CDR3 sequence is 15 residues long. The CDR3 sequence: CASSQDTTGHYEQYF. The CDR3, as DNA: TGCGCCAGCAGCCAAGATACGACAGGACACTACGAGCAGTACTTC.

As to this clonotype: Germline and junction disagree at one end, which may indicate a read error. The chain couples TRBV24-1 to TRBJ2-7; weak D call: TRBD1 (5 bases). Germline CDR1 is KGHDR and CDR2 is SFDVKD. The CDR3 runs 15 residues. CDR3 sequence (DNA): TGTCCCACCAGTGAAACGACAGCTTCAACCTACGAGCAGTACTTC. Translated, it gives CPTSETTASTYEQYF.

This clonotype occurred a few times. The CDR3 DNA follows: TGTGCCAGCAGCTTGGCAAAGTCAGGGGCAAATCAGCCCCAGCATTTT. Residues: CASSLAKSGANQPQHF. The chain couples TRBV5-6 to TRBJ1-5; TRBD1 is a possible D gene (6 bases). This CDR3 contains 16 residues. Per the germline V gene, CDR1 is SGHDT and CDR2 is YYEEEE. Trimming removed 0 bases at V and 4 bases at J, with 14 bases between.

The sample holds a few counts of this clonotype. The chain couples TRBV6-2 or TRBV6-3 to TRBJ2-5; 8 nucleotides match TRBD2. Germline V gives CDR1 MNHEY, CDR2 SVGEGT. Germline trimming cut 10 bases from V and 6 bases from J; bases unmatched to any gene: 10. The CDR3 loop spans 13 amino acids. In nucleotides, the CDR3 is TGTGCCACCGAAGACGGGGGGGCGAAGACCCAGTACTTC. Encoded protein: CATEDGGAKTQYF.

V and J are TRBV5-6 and TRBJ2-5; tentatively, D is TRBD2 (6 bases). Germline V gives CDR1 SGHDT, CDR2 YYEEEE. The CDR3 runs 15 residues. Trimming took 0 bases from V and 5 from J, leaving 14 bases between them. CDR3: CASSLDLARSETQYF. As DNA, the CDR3 is TGTGCCAGCAGCTTGGACCTAGCGCGATCCGAGACCCAGTACTTC.

The rearrangement joins TRBV7-8 to TRBJ1-4; 9 bases are a match to TRBD1. This CDR3 is built from 15 residues. The germline gives CDR1 SGHVS, CDR2 FQNEAQ. The trim removed 3 bases at V and 5 bases at J, leaving 4 bases unmatched. The CDR3 spells CASSLDRGLNEKLFF. The CDR3 DNA reads as TGTGCCAGCAGCTTGGACAGGGGACTGAATGAAAAACTGTTTTTT.